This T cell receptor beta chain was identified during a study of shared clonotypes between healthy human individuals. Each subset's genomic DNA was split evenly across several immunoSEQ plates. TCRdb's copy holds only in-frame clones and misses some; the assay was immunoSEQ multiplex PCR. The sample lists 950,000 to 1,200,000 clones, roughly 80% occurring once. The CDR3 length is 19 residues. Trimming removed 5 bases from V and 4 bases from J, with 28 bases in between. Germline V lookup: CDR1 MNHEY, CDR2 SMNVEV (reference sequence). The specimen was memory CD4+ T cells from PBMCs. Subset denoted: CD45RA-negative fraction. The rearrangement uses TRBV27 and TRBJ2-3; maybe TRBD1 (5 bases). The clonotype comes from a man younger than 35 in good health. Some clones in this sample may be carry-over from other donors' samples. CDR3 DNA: TGTGCCAGCAGTCCCCAAATCAGGGCCGGCACGTTGCGTCCAGATACGCAGTATTTT. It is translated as CASSPQIRAGTLRPDTQYF.